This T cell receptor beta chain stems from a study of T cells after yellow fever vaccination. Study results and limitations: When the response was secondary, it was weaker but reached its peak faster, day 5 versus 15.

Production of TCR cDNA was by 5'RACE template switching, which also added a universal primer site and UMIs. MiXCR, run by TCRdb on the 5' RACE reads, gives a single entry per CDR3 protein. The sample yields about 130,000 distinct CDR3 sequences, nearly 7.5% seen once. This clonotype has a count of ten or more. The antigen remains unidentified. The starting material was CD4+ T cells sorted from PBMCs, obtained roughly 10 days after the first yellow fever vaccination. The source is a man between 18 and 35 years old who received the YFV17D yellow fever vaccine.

CDR3 protein: CASSTRSSFSSMGETQYF. The CDR3 DNA is TGCGCCAGCAGCACTCGTTCAAGTTTTTCCTCCATGGGGGAGACCCAGTACTTC. V is TRBV5-1 and J is TRBJ2-5; D not resolved. With 4 bases removed from V and 5 bases from J, the gap between germline ends came to 27 bases. Germline V CDR1 and CDR2: SGHRS, YFSETQ. The CDR3 has 18 amino acids.